A selection of T cell receptor beta chains follows, all from one sample in a study of T cell clonotyping in hematopoietic cell transplantation. The table came from immunoSEQ multiplex PCR; TCRdb's copy has only in-frame clones and leaves some out. The data contain more than 5,000 clones, 85% of them singletons. This specimen was peripheral blood mononuclear cells, taken before stem cell transplant. The receptors were sampled from a man aged 55 to 69 with acute myeloid leukemia. Some clones in this sample may be carry-over from other donors' samples. Both conserved end residues are part of each CDR3. The D gene is left open where the match is weak. The listing skips clone size in some rows; elsewhere it reads once, few, many or a size class.

j_call clone_size v_call d_call cdr3_nt cdr3_aa
TRBJ1-5 few TRBV7-2 . TGTGCCAGCAGCCTAGGACAGTGGGGCAATCAGCCCCAGCATTTT CASSLGQWGNQPQHF
TRBJ2-1 . TRBV28 . TGTGCCAGCAGCTCAGATGAGCAGTTCTTC CASSSDEQFF
TRBJ2-3 . TRBV29-1 TRBD2 TGCAGCGTTGCCCCGGGAGGGCCGACAGATACGCAGTATTTT CSVAPGGPTDTQYF
TRBJ2-1 . TRBV7-2 TRBD2 TGTGCCAGCAGCTTAAGGACTAGCGGGGGCAATGAGCAGTTCTTC CASSLRTSGGNEQFF
TRBJ2-1 . TRBV27 TRBD1 TGTGCCAGCAGTGGGGGACAGTCCTACAATGAGCAGTTCTTC CASSGGQSYNEQFF
TRBJ2-7 . TRBV11-2 TRBD2 TGTGCCAGCAGCTCGACTAGCGGGGGGGGAAGCTCCTACGAGCAGTACTTC CASSSTSGGGSSYEQYF
TRBJ2-4 . TRBV19 TRBD1 TGTGCCAGTAGTACGCCGGGACAGGGACTCGGTTTGGCCAAAAACATTCAGTACTTC CASSTPGQGLGLAKNIQYF
TRBJ2-5 . TRBV21-1 . TGTGCCAGCAGCTCGAAGACTAGCGGGGGGGAGACCCAGTACTTC CASSSKTSGGETQYF
TRBJ2-5 . TRBV6-1 TRBD1 TGTGCCAGCAGGGTCGACAGGGGGACAGGGGAGACCCAGTACTTC CASRVDRGTGETQYF
TRBJ1-6 few TRBV7-2 TRBD1 TGTGCCAGCAGCTTGGGACAGGGAACCAATTCACCCCTCCACTTT CASSLGQGTNSPLHF
TRBJ1-3 . TRBV6-6 . TGTGCCAGCAGTGAGACAGGCTCTGGAAACACCATATATTTT CASSETGSGNTIYF
TRBJ1-2 few TRBV19 TRBD1 TGTGCCAGTAAGTCATCCGGGACAGGGCAAAGGCTAGGCTATGGCTACACCTTC CASKSSGTGQRLGYGYTF
TRBJ1-1 . TRBV7-9 . TGTGCCAGCAACGAGAACACTGAAGCTTTCTTT CASNENTEAFF
TRBJ2-1 . TRBV2 . TGTGCCAGCACCGGGGGTTCCTACAATGAGCAGTTCTTC CASTGGSYNEQFF
TRBJ2-1 once TRBV5-6 . TGTGCCAGCAGCTTGGTTTCCAATGAGCAGTTCTTC CASSLVSNEQFF
TRBJ1-1 . TRBV11-3 . TGTGCCAGCAGCTTAGCCGGTTTGAACACTGAAGCTTTCTTT CASSLAGLNTEAFF
TRBJ2-5 few TRBV19 . TGTGCCAGTAGTATAATCTCGGGCGTGGAGACCCAGTACTTC CASSIISGVETQYF
TRBJ2-7 . TRBV11-3 . TGTGCCAGCGGGTCATTATACGAGCAGTACTTC CASGSLYEQYF
TRBJ1-2 . TRBV28 . TGTGCCACCTCCTGGGTTAACTATGGCTACACCTTC CATSWVNYGYTF
TRBJ2-7 . TRBV19 . TGTGCCAGTAGTATAGCCGACGGCTACGAGCAGTACTTC CASSIADGYEQYF
TRBJ2-1 . TRBV19 TRBD1 TGTGCCAGTAGTAGACAGGGGGTCTCCTACAATGAGCAGTTCTTC CASSRQGVSYNEQFF
TRBJ1-2 . TRBV6-5 TRBD1 TGTGCCAGCAGTCGGGACAGCCTATATGGCTACACCTTC CASSRDSLYGYTF
TRBJ1-3 once TRBV15 TRBD1 TGTGCCACCAGCAAATCGGGACAGGGAATCTCTGGAAACACCATATATTTT CATSKSGQGISGNTIYF
TRBJ2-2 . TRBV7-2 . TGTGCCAGCAGCCAACAAGGGGGGTCCGGGGAGCTGTTTTTT CASSQQGGSGELFF
TRBJ1-4 . TRBV5-4 . TGTGCCAGCAGCTTGGCAGGGGCTAGGGAAAAACTGTTTTTT CASSLAGAREKLFF
TRBJ2-2 . TRBV21-1 . TGTGCCAGCAGCAAAGAAGGATACACCGGGGAGCTGTTTTTT CASSKEGYTGELFF
TRBJ1-1 . TRBV5-6 TRBD1 TGTGCCAGCAGCATCGCGGGACAGTACGTCACTGAAGCTTTCTTT CASSIAGQYVTEAFF
TRBJ1-5 . TRBV18 . TGTGCCAGCTCACCACCCGGGACGGGCAATCAGCCCCAGCATTTT CASSPPGTGNQPQHF
TRBJ1-1 . TRBV6-5 . TGTGCCAGCAGTGGCAGGGGACAGAACACTGAAGCTTTCTTT CASSGRGQNTEAFF
TRBJ1-2 . TRBV19 TRBD1 TGTGCCAGTAGTACCGGACAGGGTCATGGCTACACCTTC CASSTGQGHGYTF
TRBJ2-1 . TRBV11-3 . TGTGCCAGCAGCTTAAAAGCAACGGATGAGCAGTTCTTC CASSLKATDEQFF
TRBJ1-6 few TRBV2 TRBD1 TGTGCCAGCAGTGTGGAGGGGGCGAATTCACCCCTCCACTTT CASSVEGANSPLHF
TRBJ2-1 . TRBV6-1 . TGTGCCAGCAGTCTTATGGGGGTAGGGGGCAATGAGCAGTTCTTC CASSLMGVGGNEQFF
TRBJ1-6 . TRBV5-6 TRBD1 TGTGCCAGCAGCGCAACAGGGGGCGAGCTTCCCCTCCACTTT CASSATGGELPLHF
TRBJ1-4 . TRBV28 . TGTGCCAGCAGCCTAGACAGGTCTAATGAAAAACTGTTTTTT CASSLDRSNEKLFF
TRBJ2-7 . TRBV4-1 TRBD2 TGCGCCAGCAGCCAAGAACTAGCGGGAGGCTACGAGCAGTACTTC CASSQELAGGYEQYF
TRBJ2-1 . TRBV10-3 . TGTGCCATCAGTGAGGTTCACTCCTACAATGAGCAGTTCTTC CAISEVHSYNEQFF
TRBJ1-4 . TRBV6-5 TRBD1 TGTGCCAGCAGTTACTCGAGGCAGGGGGGGGAAAAACTGTTTTTT CASSYSRQGGEKLFF
TRBJ2-2 few TRBV7-9 . TGTGCCAGCAGGGCGGCAGGGAGCACCGGGGAGCTGTTTTTT CASRAAGSTGELFF
TRBJ1-5 once TRBV14 . TGTGCCAGCAGCCTCGACAGCAATCAGCCCCAGCATTTT CASSLDSNQPQHF
TRBJ1-1 . TRBV7-2 . TGTGCCAGCAGTTCGCAGGGATATGAAGCTTTCTTT CASSSQGYEAFF
TRBJ1-3 . TRBV5-1 TRBD1 TGCGCCAGCAGCTCTACAGGGGATGGAAACACCATATATTTT CASSSTGDGNTIYF
TRBJ1-2 . TRBV5-6 . TGTGCCAGCAGCTTGGGGGGGGGCGCAATCCTTGGCTACACCTTC CASSLGGGAILGYTF
TRBJ1-6 . TRBV7-6 TRBD1 TGTGCCAGCAGCCGACAGGGAGGCAATTCACCCCTCCACTTT CASSRQGGNSPLHF
TRBJ2-5 . TRBV5-1 TRBD2 TGCGCCAGCAGCTCACTAGCGGGAGGGTCTGCGACCCAGTACTTC CASSSLAGGSATQYF
TRBJ1-5 . TRBV27 . TGTGCCAGCAGTTTACAGGGGTTGGGACAGCCCCAGCATTTT CASSLQGLGQPQHF
TRBJ1-1 once TRBV6-4 . TGTGCCAGCAGTCCGCACTCACAGGGGAACACTGAAGCTTTCTTT CASSPHSQGNTEAFF
TRBJ2-1 . TRBV6-5 TRBD1 TGTGCCAGCAGTCACGACAGGGTATCCTACAATGAGCAGTTCTTC CASSHDRVSYNEQFF
TRBJ1-1 . TRBV6-5 . TGTGCCAGCAGTTACTTAAGGTCGAGGGGGAACACTGAAGCTTTCTTT CASSYLRSRGNTEAFF
TRBJ2-1 . TRBV5-1 TRBD2 TGCGCCAGCAGCTTGACCGGGAGGGCCCCTAATGAGCAGTTCTTC CASSLTGRAPNEQFF